This T cell receptor (beta chain) was sequenced during a study of identical twins. Overall study findings and caveats: It was cross-sectional statistical analysis, not following the same donors, that the conclusions relied on. Excess twin sharing in beta out-of-frame sequences was weaker.

On this clonotype itself: What it binds is not known.

The CDR3 spans 17 residues. Germline loops: CDR1 MNHNS, CDR2 SASEGT. Germline trimming cut 8 bases from V and 0 bases from J; bases unmatched to any gene: 11. Carrying unique molecular identifiers, the cDNA also gained a universal primer site through template switching. TCRdb ran MiXCR on the 5' RACE reads and lists one entry per CDR3 protein. The profile shows roughly 770,000 distinct CDR3 sequences, roughly 18% of them singletons. These records were also assigned to another study, of T cells expressing NK-cell markers. That paper adds: Among several donors, these clonotypes also ranked first in the CD3+CD56-NKG2C+ fraction.

The chain recombines TRBV6-1 with TRBJ2-1; 9 nucleotides line up with TRBD2. The sequence was collected from a woman aged 18 to 35 in good health. The sequenced material came from PBMCs. The CDR3 sequence: CASRRASGVSSYNEQFF. DNA for the CDR3: TGTGCCAGCCGAAGGGCTAGCGGGGTAAGCTCCTACAATGAGCAGTTCTTC.